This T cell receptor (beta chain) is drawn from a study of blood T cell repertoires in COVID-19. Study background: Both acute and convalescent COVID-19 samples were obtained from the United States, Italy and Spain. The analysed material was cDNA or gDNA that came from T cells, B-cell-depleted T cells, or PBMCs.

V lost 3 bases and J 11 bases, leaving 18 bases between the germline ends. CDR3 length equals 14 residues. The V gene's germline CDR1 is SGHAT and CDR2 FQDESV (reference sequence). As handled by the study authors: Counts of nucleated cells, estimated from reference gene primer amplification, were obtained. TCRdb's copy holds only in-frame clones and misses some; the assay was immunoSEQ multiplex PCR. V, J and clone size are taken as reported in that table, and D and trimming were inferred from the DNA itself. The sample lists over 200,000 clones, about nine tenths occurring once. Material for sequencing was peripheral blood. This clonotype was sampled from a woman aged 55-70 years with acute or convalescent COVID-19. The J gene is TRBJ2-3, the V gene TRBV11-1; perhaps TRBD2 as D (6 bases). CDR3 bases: TGTGCCAGCAGCTTGGGACTCTCCTCCGTAATGCAGTATTTT. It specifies CASSLGLSSVMQYF. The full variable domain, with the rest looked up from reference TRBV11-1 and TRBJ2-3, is EAEVAQSPRYKITEKSQAVAFWCDPISGHATLYWYRQILGQGPELLVQFQDESVVDDSQLPKDRFSAERLKGVDSTLKIQPAELGDSAMYLCASSLGLSSVMQYFGPGTRLTVL.